This T cell receptor beta chain was identified during a study of T-cell memory formation after mild COVID-19. This clonotype came up a few times. Using its own MiXCR run on the 5' RACE reads, TCRdb lists one record per CDR3 protein. The repertoire holds 400,000 to 500,000 distinct CDR3 sequences, around 17% seen once, with 20% to 25% in the top ten. The junction had 12 bases not matched to a gene; V was cut back by 6 bases and J by 2 bases. The germline gives CDR1 DFQATT, CDR2 SNEGSKA (reference sequence). CDR3 length: 16 residues. The V and J genes are TRBV20-1 and TRBJ2-2; 7 bases line up with TRBD2. The sample comprised PBMCs or a T cell subset sorted from them (not recorded which). The TCR comes from a man between 18 and 29 years old who had mild COVID-19 (a few samples of this study predate the infection). Cell type and time point are not known. CDR3 in amino acids: CSAAPPAGTNTGELFF. CDR3 nucleotide sequence: TGCAGTGCCGCCCCCCCAGCGGGGACTAACACCGGGGAGCTGTTTTTT.